The next 4 T cell receptor beta chains were all read from a single sample in a study of CD8+ T cells in alopecia areata. The treatment was: oral pan-JAK inhibitor, 5-10 mg twice daily. RNA was extracted and reverse transcribed into cDNA as the sequencing template. Repertoires were generated with immunoSEQ multiplex PCR, while TCRdb's copy carries only in-frame clones and drops some. The sample shows under 150,000 clones, roughly 55% of them seen only once. Sequencing used CD4+ T cells sorted from blood, obtained at week 4, from a patient treated with tofacitinib. Every receptor here comes from a human donor with alopecia areata.

The chain is built from TRBV2 and TRBJ2-2; D unresolved. The germline V and J ends were trimmed by 5 bases and 1 base, with 8 bases remaining between them. CDR3 length: 14 residues. From germline, CDR1 is SNHLY and CDR2 FYNNEI. For the CDR3, the DNA is TGTGCCAGCAGTACAAGGGTGAACACCGGGGAGCTGTTTTTT. It is translated as CASSTRVNTGELFF.

V and J are TRBV19 and TRBJ2-1, with no clear D. The germline CDR1 and CDR2 sequences are LNHDA and SQIVND (reference sequence). The CDR3 is 15 amino acids. The V gene lost 5 bases and the J gene lost 1 base, with 12 bases spanning the gap. The chain's CDR3 is CASSPDLPSYNEQFF. CDR3 coding DNA: TGTGCCAGTAGTCCGGACCTTCCTTCCTACAATGAGCAGTTCTTC.

The chain uses TRBV18 and TRBJ1-1, with D hard to call. The CDR3 loop spans 14 amino acids. V was clipped by 0 bases and J by 7 bases, with 12 bases between them. From germline, CDR1 is KGHSH and CDR2 LQKENI. DNA of the CDR3: TGTGCCAGCTCACCACCCTCACGAAGGAATGAAGCTTTCTTT. Its protein product is CASSPPSRRNEAFF.

Only a few counts were recorded for this clone. The J gene is TRBJ1-1, the V gene TRBV29-1, with 7 bases fitting TRBD1. Trimming at V came to 3 bases and at J to 0 bases, leaving 7 bases not matched to a gene. The germline V gene encodes CDR1 SQVTM and CDR2 ANQGSEA. This CDR3 has 15 residues. In nucleotides, the CDR3 is TGCAGCGTTGATTTTGCAGGGGGGATGAACACTGAAGCTTTCTTT. Residues: CSVDFAGGMNTEAFF.